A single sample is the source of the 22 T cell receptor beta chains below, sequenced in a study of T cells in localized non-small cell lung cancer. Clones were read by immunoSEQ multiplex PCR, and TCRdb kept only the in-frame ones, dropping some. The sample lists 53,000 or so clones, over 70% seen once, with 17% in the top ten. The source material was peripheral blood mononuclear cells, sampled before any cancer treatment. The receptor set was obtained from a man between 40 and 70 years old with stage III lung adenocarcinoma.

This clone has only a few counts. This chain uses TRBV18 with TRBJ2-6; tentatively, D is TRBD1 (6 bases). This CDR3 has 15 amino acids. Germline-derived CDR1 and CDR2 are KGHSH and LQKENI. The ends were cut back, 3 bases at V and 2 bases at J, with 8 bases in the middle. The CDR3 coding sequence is TGTGCCAGCTCACCGGGGGCAGCTGGGGCCAACGTCCTGACTTTC. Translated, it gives CASSPGAAGANVLTF.

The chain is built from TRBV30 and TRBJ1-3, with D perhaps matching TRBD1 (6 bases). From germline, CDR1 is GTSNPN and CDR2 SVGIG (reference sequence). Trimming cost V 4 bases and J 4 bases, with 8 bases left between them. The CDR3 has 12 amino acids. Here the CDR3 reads CAWMGGGNTIYF. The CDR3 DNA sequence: TGTGCCTGGATGGGGGGCGGAAACACCATATATTTT.

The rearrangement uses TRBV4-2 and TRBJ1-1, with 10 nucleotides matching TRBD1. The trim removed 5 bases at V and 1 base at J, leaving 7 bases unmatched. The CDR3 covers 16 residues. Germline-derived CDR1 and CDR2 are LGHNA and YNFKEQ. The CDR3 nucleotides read TGTGCCAGCAGCTCCCGGGACAGGGGAACGAACACTGAAGCTTTCTTT. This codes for CASSSRDRGTNTEAFF.

The CDR3 nucleotides read TGTGCCAGCAGCCGCCAAGAGACCCAGTACTTC. Residues: CASSRQETQYF. V is TRBV11-3 and J is TRBJ2-5, with D unresolved. Trimming shortened V by 5 bases and J by 1 base, and 2 bases separated the two germline ends. CDR1 is SGHNT and CDR2 is YENEEA in the germline V gene. CDR3 size: 11 residues.

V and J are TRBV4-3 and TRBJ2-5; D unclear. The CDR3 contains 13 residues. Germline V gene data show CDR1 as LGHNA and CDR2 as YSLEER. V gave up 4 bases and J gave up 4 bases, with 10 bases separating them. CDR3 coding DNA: TGCGCCAGCAGCCCCGGTCCGGCAGAGACCCAGTACTTC. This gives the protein CASSPGPAETQYF.

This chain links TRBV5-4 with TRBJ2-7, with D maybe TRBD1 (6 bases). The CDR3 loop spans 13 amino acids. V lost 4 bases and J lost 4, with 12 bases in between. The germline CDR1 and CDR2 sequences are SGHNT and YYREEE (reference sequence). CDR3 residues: CASSKETGYEQYF. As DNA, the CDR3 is TGTGCCAGCAGCAAAGAAACAGGGTACGAGCAGTACTTC.

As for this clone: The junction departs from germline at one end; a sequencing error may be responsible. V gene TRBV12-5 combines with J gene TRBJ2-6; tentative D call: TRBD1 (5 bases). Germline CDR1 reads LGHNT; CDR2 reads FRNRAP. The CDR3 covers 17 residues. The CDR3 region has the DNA TGTGCTAGTGGTTTGGGGGCCGCCTCGGGTGGGGCCAACGTCCTAACTTTC. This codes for CASGLGAASGGANVLTF.

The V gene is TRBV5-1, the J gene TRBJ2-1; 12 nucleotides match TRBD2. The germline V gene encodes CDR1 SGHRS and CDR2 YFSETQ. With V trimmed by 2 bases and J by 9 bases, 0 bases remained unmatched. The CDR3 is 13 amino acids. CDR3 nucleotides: TGCGCCAGCAGCTTACTAGCGGGGGGTGAGCAGTTCTTC. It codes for CASSLLAGGEQFF.

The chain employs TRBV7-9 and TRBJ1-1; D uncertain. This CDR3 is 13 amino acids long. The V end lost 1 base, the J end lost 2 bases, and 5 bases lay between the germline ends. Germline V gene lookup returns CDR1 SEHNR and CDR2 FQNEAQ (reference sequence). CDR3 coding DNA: TGTGCCAGCAGCTTAGAAATAAACACTGAAGCTTTCTTT. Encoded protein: CASSLEINTEAFF.

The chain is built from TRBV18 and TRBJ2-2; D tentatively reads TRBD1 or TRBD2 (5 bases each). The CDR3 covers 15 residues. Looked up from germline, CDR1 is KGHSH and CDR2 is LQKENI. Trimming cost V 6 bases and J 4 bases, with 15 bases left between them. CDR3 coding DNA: TGTGCCAGCTCTCTAAGGGACGGCGTCACCGGGGAGCTGTTTTTT. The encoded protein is CASSLRDGVTGELFF.

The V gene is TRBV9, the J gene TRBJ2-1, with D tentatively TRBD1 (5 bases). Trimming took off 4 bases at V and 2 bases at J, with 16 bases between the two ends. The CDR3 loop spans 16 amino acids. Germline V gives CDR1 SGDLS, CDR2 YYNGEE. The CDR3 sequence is CASSPTSRQPYNEQFF. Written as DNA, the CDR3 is TGTGCCAGCAGCCCCACGTCTAGACAGCCCTACAATGAGCAGTTCTTC. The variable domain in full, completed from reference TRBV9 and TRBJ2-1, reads DSGVTQTPKHLITATGQRVTLRCSPRSGDLSVYWYQQSLDQGLQFLIQYYNGEERAKGNILERFSAQQFPDLHSELNLSSLELGDSALYFCASSPTSRQPYNEQFFGPGTRLTVL.

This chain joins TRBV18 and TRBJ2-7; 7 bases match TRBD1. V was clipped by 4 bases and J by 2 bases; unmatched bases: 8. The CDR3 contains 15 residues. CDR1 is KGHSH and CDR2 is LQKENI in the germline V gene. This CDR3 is CASSRSGQTAYEQYF. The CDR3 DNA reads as TGTGCCAGCTCACGCTCGGGACAGACGGCCTACGAGCAGTACTTC.

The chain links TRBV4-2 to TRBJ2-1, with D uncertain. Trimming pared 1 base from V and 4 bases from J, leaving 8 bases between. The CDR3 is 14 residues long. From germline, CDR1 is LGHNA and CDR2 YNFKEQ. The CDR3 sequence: CASSQGGSYNEQFF. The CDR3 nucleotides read TGTGCCAGCAGCCAAGGAGGCTCTTACAATGAGCAGTTCTTC.

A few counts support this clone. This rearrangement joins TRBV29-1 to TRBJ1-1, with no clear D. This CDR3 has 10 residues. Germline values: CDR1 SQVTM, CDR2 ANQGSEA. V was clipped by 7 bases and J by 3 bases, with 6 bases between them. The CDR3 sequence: CSARDTEAFF. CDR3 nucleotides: TGCAGCGCAAGAGACACTGAAGCTTTCTTT.

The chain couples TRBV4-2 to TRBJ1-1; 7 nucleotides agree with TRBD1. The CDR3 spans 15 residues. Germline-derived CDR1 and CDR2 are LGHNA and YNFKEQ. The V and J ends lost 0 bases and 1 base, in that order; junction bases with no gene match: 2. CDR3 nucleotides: TGTGCCAGCAGCCAAGAGACAGGGCCGAACACTGAAGCTTTCTTT. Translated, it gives CASSQETGPNTEAFF.

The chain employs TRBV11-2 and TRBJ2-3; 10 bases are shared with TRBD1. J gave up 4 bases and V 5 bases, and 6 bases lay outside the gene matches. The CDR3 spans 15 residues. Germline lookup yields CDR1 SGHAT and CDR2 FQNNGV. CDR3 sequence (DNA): TGTGCCAGCAGCAGCATGGGACAGGGGTCAGATACGCAGTATTTT. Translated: CASSSMGQGSDTQYF.

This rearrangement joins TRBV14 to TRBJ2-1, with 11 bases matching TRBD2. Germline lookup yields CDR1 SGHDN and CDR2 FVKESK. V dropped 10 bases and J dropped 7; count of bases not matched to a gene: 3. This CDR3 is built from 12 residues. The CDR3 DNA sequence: TGTGCCACATCTAGCGGGAGGAATGAGCAGTTCTTC. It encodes CATSSGRNEQFF.

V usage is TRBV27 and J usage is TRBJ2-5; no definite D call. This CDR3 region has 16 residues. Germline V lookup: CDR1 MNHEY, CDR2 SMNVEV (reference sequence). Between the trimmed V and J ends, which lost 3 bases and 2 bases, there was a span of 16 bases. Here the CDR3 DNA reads TGTGCCAGCAGTTTGGAACCGGCTAGACCTCAAGAGACCCAGTACTTC. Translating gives CASSLEPARPQETQYF.

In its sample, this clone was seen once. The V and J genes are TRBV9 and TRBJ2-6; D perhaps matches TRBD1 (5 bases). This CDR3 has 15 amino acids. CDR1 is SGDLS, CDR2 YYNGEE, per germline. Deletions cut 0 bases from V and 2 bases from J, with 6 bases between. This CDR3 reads CASSVGGAGANVLTF. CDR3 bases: TGTGCCAGCAGCGTAGGGGGCGCTGGGGCCAACGTCCTGACTTTC.

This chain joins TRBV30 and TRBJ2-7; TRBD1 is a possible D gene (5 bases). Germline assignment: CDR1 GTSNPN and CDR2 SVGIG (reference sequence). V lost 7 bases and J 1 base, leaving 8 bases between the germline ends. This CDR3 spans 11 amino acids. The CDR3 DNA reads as TGTGCCTTAGGGGTTTCCTACGAGCAGTACTTC. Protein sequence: CALGVSYEQYF. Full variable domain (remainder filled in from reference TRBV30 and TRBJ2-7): SQTIHQWPATLVQPVGSPLSLECTVEGTSNPNLYWYRQAAGRGLQLLFYSVGIGQISSEVPQNLSASRPQDRQFILSSKKLLLSDSGFYLCALGVSYEQYFGPGTRLTVT.

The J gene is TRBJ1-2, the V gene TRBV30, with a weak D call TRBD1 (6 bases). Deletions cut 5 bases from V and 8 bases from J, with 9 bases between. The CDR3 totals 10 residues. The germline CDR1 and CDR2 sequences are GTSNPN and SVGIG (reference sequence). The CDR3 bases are TGTGCCTGGCGGACAGTAGGCTACACCTTC. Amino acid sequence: CAWRTVGYTF.

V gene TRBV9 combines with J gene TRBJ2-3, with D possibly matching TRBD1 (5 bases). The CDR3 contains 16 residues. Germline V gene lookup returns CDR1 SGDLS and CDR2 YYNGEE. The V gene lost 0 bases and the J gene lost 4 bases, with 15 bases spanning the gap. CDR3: CASSVEPDTLPDTQYF. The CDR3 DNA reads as TGTGCCAGCAGCGTAGAGCCGGACACCCTTCCAGATACGCAGTATTTT.